This T cell receptor (beta chain) derives from a study of cytomegalovirus exposure and HLA in healthy donors. With regard to this clone: Antigen unknown.

PCR primers comprised 60 Vbeta and 13 Jbeta primers. Clones were sequenced by immunoSEQ multiplex PCR, and TCRdb holds only the in-frame ones, with some missing. This table holds about 100,000 clones, 75% found once. Between the trimmed V and J ends, which lost 5 bases and 7 bases, there was a span of 12 bases. The CDR3 runs to 13 residues. Per germline, CDR1 SGHNT and CDR2 YYREEE (reference sequence). Study results and limitations: In an earlier analysis, in some 540 donors, most V segments appeared productive either ~87% or ~30% of the time. TCR beta sequences reportedly predicted most subjects' HLA-A and HLA-B alleles accurately.

Sequencing was carried out using PBMCs. V is TRBV5-4 and J is TRBJ2-2, with D possibly being TRBD2 (5 bases). The clonotype comes from a man in his fifties or sixties in good health and CMV-seronegative. DNA for the CDR3: TGTGCCAGCAGGTCGCAGCGGATCGGGGAGCTGTTTTTT. Its protein is CASRSQRIGELFF.